This T cell receptor (beta chain) was observed in a study of blood T cell repertoires in COVID-19. Across the study: Italy, Spain and the United States were the sources of the convalescent and acute COVID-19 samples.

This CDR3 spans 14 amino acids. Germline V lookup: CDR1 SNHLY, CDR2 FYNNEI. Trimming took 10 bases from V and 5 from J; bases not matched to a gene: 11. Method: immunoSEQ multiplex PCR; TCRdb's copy keeps in-frame clones and lacks some. This table holds 70,000 to 95,000 clones, approximately 82% found once. The specimen sequenced was peripheral blood. The origin of this receptor is a woman between 50 and 59 years old with acute or convalescent COVID-19. V and J are TRBV2 and TRBJ2-3; TRBD1 matches 8 bases. CDR3: CATPRDRPLDTQYF. CDR3 nucleotides: TGTGCCACCCCCCGGGACAGGCCCTTAGATACGCAGTATTTT.